The 3 T cell receptor beta chains presented below share a single source sample, sequenced in a study of cytomegalovirus exposure and HLA in healthy donors. With 60 Vbeta and 13 Jbeta primers, the PCR was carried out. Profiling relied on immunoSEQ multiplex PCR, and the TCRdb table lists in-frame clones only, not all of them. The sample consists of about 150,000 clones, about 88% of them appearing once. The sample was PBMCs. These receptors all stem from a young woman in good health and CMV-seronegative.

This chain joins TRBV7-2 and TRBJ1-3; D not certain. V lost 2 bases, J lost 4 bases, and 21 bases lay in between. The CDR3 extends over 18 amino acids. The germline gives CDR1 SGHTA, CDR2 FQGNSA. CDR3 sequence (DNA): TGTGCCAGCAGCTTATCTTTGCCCTCGAGGAGTAAGGGAAACACCATATATTTT. Translating gives CASSLSLPSRSKGNTIYF.

This chain uses TRBV4-3 with TRBJ2-3; 9 bases match TRBD2. The CDR3 runs to 19 residues. V was clipped by 0 bases and J by 4 bases; unmatched bases: 14. CDR1 and CDR2 from the germline V gene are LGHNA and YSLEER. CDR3 amino acids: CASSQDAPLAGVVADTQYF. In nucleotides, the CDR3 is TGCGCCAGCAGCCAAGATGCCCCCTTAGCGGGAGTGGTCGCAGATACGCAGTATTTT.

V is TRBV29-1 and J is TRBJ1-5, with D possibly matching TRBD1 (6 bases). Germline-derived CDR1 and CDR2 are SQVTM and ANQGSEA. V was pared by 7 bases and J by 5 bases, with 30 bases between. The CDR3 has 18 residues. The CDR3 DNA reads as TGCAGCGCTAGTCGAGATCGCCGACCAGGGGACACACATCAGCCCCAGCATTTT. It specifies CSASRDRRPGDTHQPQHF.